This is a list of T cell receptor beta chains from one sample in a study of blood T cell repertoires in COVID-19. Only in-frame clones appear in the TCRdb table, and some are missing; sequencing was by immunoSEQ multiplex PCR. In the table there are fewer than 65,000 clones, 86% of which are singletons. Material for sequencing was peripheral blood. Receptors originate from a woman aged 80 or over with acute or convalescent COVID-19. Both conserved end residues are trimmed from each CDR3.

>TRBV12-2|TRBJ1-6
ASRFAWTGIGSPLH
>TRBV7-3|TRBJ2-3
ASRAGGTDTQY
>TRBV10-3|TRBJ1-3
AISETDVGPPGNTIY
>TRBV5-1|TRBJ2-1
ASSLVLAGGNNEQF
>TRBV6-6|TRBJ1-2
ASSYGSGDGYT
>TRBV29-1|TRBJ1-1
SVLRTFTEAF
>TRBV28|TRBJ1-1
ASRNTGHPNTEAF
>TRBV2|TRBJ2-6
ASSEQGALSNVLT
>TRBV5-1|TRBJ2-5
ASSLPGAREETQY
>TRBV7-9|TRBJ1-5
ASSRQGGLESNQPQH
>TRBV11-2|TRBJ1-1
ASSLIGGANTEAF
>TRBV29-1|TRBJ2-7
SVVRGLGYEQY
>TRBV7-6|TRBJ1-4
ASSLDSRVAGNEKLF
>TRBV19|TRBJ1-6
ASKTQGSSNSPLH
>TRBV7-9|TRBJ2-1
ASNILTSYEQF
>TRBV6-2/TRBV6-3|TRBJ1-1
ASSWLREAF
>TRBV27|TRBJ2-6
ASKQGAVTGANVLT
>TRBV5-1|TRBJ1-1
ASSLAAVGRAF
>TRBV19|TRBJ1-2
ASSTAGTNLYGYT
>TRBV14|TRBJ2-3
ASSQDVGSGSWTDTQY
>TRBV30|TRBJ2-2
AWMLSASNTGELF
>TRBV29-1|TRBJ1-1
SVERRANTEAF
>TRBV30|TRBJ1-2
AWSFLRDYGYT
>TRBV5-1|TRBJ1-6
ASSPTGTGSPLH
>TRBV10-3|TRBJ2-1
AITQGESNEQF
>TRBV9|TRBJ1-1
ASRRGQNTEAF
>TRBV7-9|TRBJ1-1
ASRGLRGQGDEAF
>TRBV13|TRBJ2-7
ASSLGLAAGGEQY
>TRBV27|TRBJ1-4
ASSPRTGRGEKLF
>TRBV10-3|TRBJ1-2
AIGQGQAYGYT
>TRBV4-3|TRBJ1-3
ASSPKRGPGGSGNTIY
>TRBV24-1|TRBJ1-4
ATQGAGGEKLF
>TRBV3-1/TRBV3-2|TRBJ2-2
ASSQGAGVSTGELF
>TRBV11-2|TRBJ2-6
ASSFLPRGALEANVLT
>TRBV10-3|TRBJ1-1
AITDSTEAEAF
>TRBV7-8|TRBJ2-2
ASSPTGSDTGELF
>TRBV7-3|TRBJ1-2
ASSPRTGANYGYT
>TRBV18|TRBJ1-1
ASSPPTRDTEAF
>TRBV19|TRBJ1-1
ASADRQNTEAF
>TRBV6-5|TRBJ1-1
ASSYSSAGANTEAF
>TRBV11-2|TRBJ2-5
ASSLVRGIETQY
>TRBV7-3|TRBJ1-2
ASEITGGISYGYT
>TRBV19|TRBJ2-7
ASSILHVAGNPYEQY
>TRBV5-6|TRBJ2-7
ASILSGSNYEQY
>TRBV19|TRBJ1-2
ASRTLDRVWGNYGYT
>TRBV11-2|TRBJ2-2
ASSLDRTSFGELF
>TRBV19|TRBJ1-1
ASSRTGNTEAF
>TRBV27|TRBJ2-3
ASSLRAVSDTQY
>TRBV2|TRBJ2-1
ASRYYNQQF
>TRBV28|TRBJ1-4
ASSIQGAPTNEKLF
>TRBV19|TRBJ1-4
ASSVHTEKLF
>TRBV28|TRBJ1-2
ASSPGDKAYGYT
>TRBV28|TRBJ2-5
ACGQGPQETQY